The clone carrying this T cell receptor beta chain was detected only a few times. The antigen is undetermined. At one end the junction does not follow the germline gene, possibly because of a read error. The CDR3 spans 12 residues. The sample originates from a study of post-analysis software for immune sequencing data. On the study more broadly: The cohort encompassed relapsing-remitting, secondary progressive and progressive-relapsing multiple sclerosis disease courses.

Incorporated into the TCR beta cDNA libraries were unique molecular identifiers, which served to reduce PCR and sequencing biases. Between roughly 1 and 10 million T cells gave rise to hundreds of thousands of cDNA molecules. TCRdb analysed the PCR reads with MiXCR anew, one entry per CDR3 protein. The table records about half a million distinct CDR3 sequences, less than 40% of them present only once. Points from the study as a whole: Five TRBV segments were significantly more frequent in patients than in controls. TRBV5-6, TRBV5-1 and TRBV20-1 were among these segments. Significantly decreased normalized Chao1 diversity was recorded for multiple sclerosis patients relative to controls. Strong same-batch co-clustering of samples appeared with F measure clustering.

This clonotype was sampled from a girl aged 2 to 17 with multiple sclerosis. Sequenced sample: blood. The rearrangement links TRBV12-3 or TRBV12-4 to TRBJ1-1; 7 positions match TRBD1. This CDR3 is CASRRTGTGAFF. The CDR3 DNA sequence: TGTGCCAGCAGACGGACAGGCACTGGAGCTTTCTTT.